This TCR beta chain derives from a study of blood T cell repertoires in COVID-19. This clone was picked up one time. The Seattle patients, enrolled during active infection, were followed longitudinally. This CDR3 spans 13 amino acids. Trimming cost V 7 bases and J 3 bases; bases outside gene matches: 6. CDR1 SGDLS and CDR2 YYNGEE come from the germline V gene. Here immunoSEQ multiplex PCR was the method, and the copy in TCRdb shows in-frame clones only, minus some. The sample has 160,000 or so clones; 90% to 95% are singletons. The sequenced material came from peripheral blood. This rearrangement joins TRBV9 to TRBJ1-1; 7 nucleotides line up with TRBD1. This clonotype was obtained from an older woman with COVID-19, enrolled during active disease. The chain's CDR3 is CASSRQGHTEAFF. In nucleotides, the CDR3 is TGTGCCAGCTCCCGACAGGGACACACTGAAGCTTTCTTT.